Listed below are T cell receptor beta chains from one sample, sequenced in a study of T cell repertoires in cytomegalovirus infection. TCRdb recomputed calls from the reads with MiXCR, one row per CDR3 protein. In the table there are a few hundred thousand distinct CDR3 sequences, 22% of which are singletons. For these TCRs, the target antigens are not known. Source: cultured PBMCs, taken from culture after CMV antigen stimulation. The receptors here all came from a human donor in good health (CMV status not recorded). Some clones in this sample may be carry-over from other donors' samples. CDR3s include the opening cysteine and the closing phenylalanine or tryptophan. The order of the fields is clone size, J gene, D gene, V gene, CDR3 length, CDR3 DNA, CDR3 protein. A D gene is named only where the DNA matches it firmly. Some rows have no size entry. The others give once, few or many, or a class for an expanded clone.

abundance: many; j_gene: TRBJ1-1; d_gene: TRBD1; v_gene: TRBV6-2/TRBV6-3; len: 16; CDR3nt: TGTGCCAGCACCACGGGACAGGGTGACGTGTTCACTGAAGCTTTCTTT; CDR3aa: CASTTGQGDVFTEAFF
abundance: NA; j_gene: TRBJ1-1; d_gene: NA; v_gene: TRBV7-9; len: 12; CDR3nt: TGTGCCAGCAGCTTCTCCCGAGGTGAAGCTTTCTTT; CDR3aa: CASSFSRGEAFF
abundance: few; j_gene: TRBJ2-1; d_gene: NA; v_gene: TRBV5-6; len: 13; CDR3nt: TGTGCCAGCAGCTTGGTGGGGGTCAATGAGCAGTTCTTC; CDR3aa: CASSLVGVNEQFF
abundance: NA; j_gene: TRBJ2-3; d_gene: NA; v_gene: TRBV4-3; len: 14; CDR3nt: TGCGCCAGCAGCCAAGACTCCGGTATAGATACGCAGTATTTT; CDR3aa: CASSQDSGIDTQYF
abundance: NA; j_gene: TRBJ2-3; d_gene: NA; v_gene: TRBV5-4; len: 15; CDR3nt: TGTGCCAGCAGCTTGGGGAGATCGAACACAGATACGCAGTATTTT; CDR3aa: CASSLGRSNTDTQYF
abundance: many; j_gene: TRBJ2-1; d_gene: NA; v_gene: TRBV7-9; len: 12; CDR3nt: TGTGCCAGCAGCTTTTTTGGCGATGAGCAGTTCTTC; CDR3aa: CASSFFGDEQFF
abundance: NA; j_gene: TRBJ2-1; d_gene: NA; v_gene: TRBV6-5; len: 13; CDR3nt: TGTGCCAGCGGCACGTTGTCCTACAATGAGCAGTTCTTC; CDR3aa: CASGTLSYNEQFF
abundance: few; j_gene: TRBJ1-4; d_gene: NA; v_gene: TRBV7-9; len: 16; CDR3nt: TGTGCCAGCAGCCCCCTCGAGGGTCGCTCCCGGACACGGCTAATTTTT; CDR3aa: CASSPLEGRSRTRLIF
abundance: many; j_gene: TRBJ1-5; d_gene: TRBD1; v_gene: TRBV19; len: 13; CDR3nt: TGTGCCAGTAGCGGGACAGGGGATCAGCCCCAGCATTTT; CDR3aa: CASSGTGDQPQHF
abundance: NA; j_gene: TRBJ2-1; d_gene: TRBD2; v_gene: TRBV7-6; len: 18; CDR3nt: TGTGCCAGCAGCTTAGTCGGGGCGACTAGCGGGAGTCACAATGAGCAGTTCTTC; CDR3aa: CASSLVGATSGSHNEQFF
abundance: few; j_gene: TRBJ1-1; d_gene: NA; v_gene: TRBV27; len: 13; CDR3nt: TGTGCCAGCAGTTATCACTCCCGGTTTGAAGCTTTCTTT; CDR3aa: CASSYHSRFEAFF
abundance: few; j_gene: TRBJ1-1; d_gene: TRBD1; v_gene: TRBV6-2/TRBV6-3; len: 13; CDR3nt: TGTGCCAGCAGCGACAGGGTCAACACTGAAGCTTTCTTT; CDR3aa: CASSDRVNTEAFF
abundance: NA; j_gene: TRBJ2-1; d_gene: NA; v_gene: TRBV19; len: 16; CDR3nt: TGTGCCAGTAGTATCAGTAGGTCTTATCATCCAAATGAGCAGTTCTTC; CDR3aa: CASSISRSYHPNEQFF
abundance: many; j_gene: TRBJ2-3; d_gene: TRBD2; v_gene: TRBV19; len: 16; CDR3nt: TGTGCCAGTAGTGCCCGGACTAGCGGGTTGGCAGATACGCAGTATTTT; CDR3aa: CASSARTSGLADTQYF
abundance: few; j_gene: TRBJ2-5; d_gene: TRBD2; v_gene: TRBV9; len: 16; CDR3nt: TGTGCCAGCAGCGTAGCCGGGATAGCGGGAGTGGAGACCCAGTACTTC; CDR3aa: CASSVAGIAGVETQYF
abundance: few; j_gene: TRBJ2-7; d_gene: TRBD2; v_gene: TRBV6-5; len: 15; CDR3nt: TGTGCCAGCAGCAAGAATAGCGGGAGGGTATACGAGCAGTACTTC; CDR3aa: CASSKNSGRVYEQYF